This TCR beta chain was observed in a study of PD-1 blockade in classical Hodgkin lymphoma. Study-wide background: Administration of nivolumab to patients was at 3 mg/kg intravenously every 2 weeks.

Germline V CDR1 and CDR2: SGHNT, YYREEE (reference sequence). This CDR3 comprises 14 residues. On this clone: Its antigen is unknown. The junction departs from the called germline gene at one end, perhaps through a read error.

All trial patients relapsed after autologous stem cell transplantation. Clones were sequenced by immunoSEQ multiplex PCR, and TCRdb holds only the in-frame ones, with some missing. The sample comprises roughly 40,000 clones, around 86% of which are singletons, and approximately 8.7% rests with the top ten. Points from the study as a whole: At baseline, newly diagnosed patients reportedly showed less TCR diversity than healthy donors. It was CD4+ TCR diversity, not CD8+, that rose significantly by C4D1. Some patients began nivolumab under 1 year after ASCT. These patients were excluded from later analyses.

This TCR came from a human donor with classical Hodgkin lymphoma. The chain links TRBV5-4 to TRBJ1-5, with D perhaps TRBD1 (6 bases). This material consisted of peripheral blood mononuclear cells (PBMCs), taken at baseline. The CDR3 sequence is CASSLDREGQLQHF. The CDR3 coding sequence is TGTGCCAGCAGCTTGGACAGGGAGGGTCAGCTCCAGCATTTT.